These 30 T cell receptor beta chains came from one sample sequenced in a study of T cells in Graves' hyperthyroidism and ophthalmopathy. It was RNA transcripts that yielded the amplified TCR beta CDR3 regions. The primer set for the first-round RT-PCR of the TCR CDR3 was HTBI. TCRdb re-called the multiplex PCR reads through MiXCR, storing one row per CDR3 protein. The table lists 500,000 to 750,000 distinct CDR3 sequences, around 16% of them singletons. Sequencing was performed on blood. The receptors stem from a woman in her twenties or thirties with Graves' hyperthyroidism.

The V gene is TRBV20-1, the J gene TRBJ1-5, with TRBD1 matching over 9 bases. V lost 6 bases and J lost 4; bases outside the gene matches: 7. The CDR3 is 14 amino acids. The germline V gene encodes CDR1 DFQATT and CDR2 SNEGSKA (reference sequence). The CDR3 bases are TGCAGTGCGAGCGGGGACAGGGCTAATCAGCCCCAGCATTTT. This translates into CSASGDRANQPQHF.

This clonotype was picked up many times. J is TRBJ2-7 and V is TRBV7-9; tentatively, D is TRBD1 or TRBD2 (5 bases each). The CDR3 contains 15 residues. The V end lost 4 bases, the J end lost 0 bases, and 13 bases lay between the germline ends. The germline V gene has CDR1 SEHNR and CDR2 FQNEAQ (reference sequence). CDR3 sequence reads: CASSSPGRNSYEQYF. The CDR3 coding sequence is TGTGCCAGCAGCTCCCCGGGACGGAACTCCTACGAGCAGTACTTC.

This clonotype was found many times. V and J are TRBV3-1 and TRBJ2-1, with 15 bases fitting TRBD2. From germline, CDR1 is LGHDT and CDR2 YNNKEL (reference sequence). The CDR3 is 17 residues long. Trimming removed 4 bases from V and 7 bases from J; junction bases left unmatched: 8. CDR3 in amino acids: CASSPWTSGRALNEQFF. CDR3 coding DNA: TGTGCCAGCAGCCCCTGGACTAGCGGGAGGGCCCTTAATGAGCAGTTCTTC.

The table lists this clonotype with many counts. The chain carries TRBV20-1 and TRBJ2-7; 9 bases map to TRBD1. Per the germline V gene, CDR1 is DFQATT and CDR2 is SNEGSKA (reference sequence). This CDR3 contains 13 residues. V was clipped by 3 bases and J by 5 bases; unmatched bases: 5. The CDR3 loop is CSARGDRVNEQYF. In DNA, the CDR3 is TGCAGTGCTAGGGGGGACAGGGTAAACGAGCAGTACTTC.

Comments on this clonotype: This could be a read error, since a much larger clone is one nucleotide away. CDR3 loop: CASSMAGGNIEAFF. CDR3 in DNA: TGTGCCAGCAGTATGGCAGGGGGCAATATTGAAGCTTTCTTT. The chain couples TRBV27 to TRBJ1-1; 8 nucleotides line up with TRBD1. The germline V gene encodes CDR1 MNHEY and CDR2 SMNVEV (reference sequence). The CDR3 is 14 residues long. V trimming: 5 bases; J trimming: 7 bases; junction bases outside the gene matches: 9.

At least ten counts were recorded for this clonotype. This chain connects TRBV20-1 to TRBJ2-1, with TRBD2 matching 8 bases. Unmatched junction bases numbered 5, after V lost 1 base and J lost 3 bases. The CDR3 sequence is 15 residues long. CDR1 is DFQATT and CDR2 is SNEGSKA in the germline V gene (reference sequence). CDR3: CSARVGAGDYNEQFF. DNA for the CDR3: TGCAGTGCTAGAGTAGGAGCGGGGGACTACAATGAGCAGTTCTTC.

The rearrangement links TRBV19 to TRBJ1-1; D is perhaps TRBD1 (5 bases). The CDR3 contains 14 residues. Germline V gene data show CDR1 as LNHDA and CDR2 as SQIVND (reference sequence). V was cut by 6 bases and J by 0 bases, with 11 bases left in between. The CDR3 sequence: CASSIQVLNTEAFF. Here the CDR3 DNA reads TGTGCCAGTAGCATACAGGTTCTGAACACTGAAGCTTTCTTT.

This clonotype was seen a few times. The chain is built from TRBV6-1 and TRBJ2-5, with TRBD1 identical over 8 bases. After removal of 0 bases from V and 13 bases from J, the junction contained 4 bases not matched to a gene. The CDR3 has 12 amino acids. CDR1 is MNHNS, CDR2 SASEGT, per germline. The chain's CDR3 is CASSEAKDRVYF. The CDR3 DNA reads TGTGCCAGCAGTGAAGCAAAGGACAGGGTGTACTTC.

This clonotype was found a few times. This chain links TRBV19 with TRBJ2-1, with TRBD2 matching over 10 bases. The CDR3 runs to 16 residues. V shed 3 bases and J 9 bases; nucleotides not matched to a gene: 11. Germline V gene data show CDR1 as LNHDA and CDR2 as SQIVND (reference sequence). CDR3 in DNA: TGTGCCAGTAGTATTAGAGCTAGCGGGAGTTATCGTGAGCAGTTCTTC. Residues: CASSIRASGSYREQFF.

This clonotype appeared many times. CDR3 sequence: CAISTGYSNQPQHF. In DNA, the CDR3 is TGTGCCATCAGTACGGGCTATAGCAATCAGCCCCAGCATTTT. The rearrangement uses TRBV10-3 and TRBJ1-5; D unclear. This CDR3 has 14 residues. Germline V gives CDR1 ENHRY, CDR2 SYGVKD. Trimming shortened V by 5 bases and J by 0 bases, and 8 bases separated the two germline ends.

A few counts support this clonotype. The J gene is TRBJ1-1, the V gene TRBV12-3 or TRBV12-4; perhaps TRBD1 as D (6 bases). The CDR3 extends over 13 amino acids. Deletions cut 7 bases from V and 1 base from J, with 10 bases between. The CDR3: CASTTGSNTEAFF. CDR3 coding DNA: TGTGCCAGCACAACAGGGTCGAACACTGAAGCTTTCTTT.

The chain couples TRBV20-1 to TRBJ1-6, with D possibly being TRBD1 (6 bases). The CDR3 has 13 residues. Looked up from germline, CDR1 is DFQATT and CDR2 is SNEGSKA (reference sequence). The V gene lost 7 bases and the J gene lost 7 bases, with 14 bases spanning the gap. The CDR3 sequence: CSVRTVENSPLHF. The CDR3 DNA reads TGCAGTGTTCGGACAGTCGAAAATTCACCCCTCCACTTT.

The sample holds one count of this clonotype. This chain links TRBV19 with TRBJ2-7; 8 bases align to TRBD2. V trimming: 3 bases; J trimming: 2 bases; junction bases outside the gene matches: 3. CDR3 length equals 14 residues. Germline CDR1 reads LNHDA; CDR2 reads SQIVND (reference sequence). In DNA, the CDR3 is TGTGCCAGTAGTATTAGCGGGACTCCCTACGAGCAGTACTTC. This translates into CASSISGTPYEQYF.

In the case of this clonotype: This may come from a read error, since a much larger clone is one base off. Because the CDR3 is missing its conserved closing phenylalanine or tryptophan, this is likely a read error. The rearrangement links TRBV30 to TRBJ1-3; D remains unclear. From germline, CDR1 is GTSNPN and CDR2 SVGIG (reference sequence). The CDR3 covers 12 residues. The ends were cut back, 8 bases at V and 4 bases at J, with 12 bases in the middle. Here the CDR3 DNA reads TGTGCCGCAGATCTCGAAGGAAACACCATATATCTT. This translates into CAADLEGNTIYL.

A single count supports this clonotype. CDR3 DNA sequence: TGTGCCAGTAGTACGCTGCCGGGACAGGGACACTACGAGCAGTACTTC. It translates to CASSTLPGQGHYEQYF. The chain has TRBV19 and TRBJ2-7; 9 bases line up with TRBD1. Germline V gives CDR1 LNHDA, CDR2 SQIVND (reference sequence). V lost 4 bases to trimming and J lost 3 bases; unmatched junction nucleotides: 10. The CDR3 has 16 residues.

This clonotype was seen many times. CDR3 nucleotide sequence: TGTGCCAGCAGTGAAGCCCATAGGTACAGGGGAGGGACAGATACGCAGTATTTT. This translates into CASSEAHRYRGGTDTQYF. The V gene is TRBV2, the J gene TRBJ2-3, with D perhaps assigned TRBD1 or TRBD2 (7 bases each). Between the trimmed V and J ends, which lost 0 bases and 3 bases, there was a span of 19 bases. Per the germline V gene, CDR1 is SNHLY and CDR2 is FYNNEI. This CDR3 is 18 amino acids long.

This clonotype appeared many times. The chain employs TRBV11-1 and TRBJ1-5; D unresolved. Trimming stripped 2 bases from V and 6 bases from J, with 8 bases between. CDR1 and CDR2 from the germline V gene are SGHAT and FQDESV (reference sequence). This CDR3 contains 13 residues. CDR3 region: CASSLRLGQPQHF. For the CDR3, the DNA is TGTGCCAGCAGCTTAAGGTTGGGTCAGCCCCAGCATTTT.

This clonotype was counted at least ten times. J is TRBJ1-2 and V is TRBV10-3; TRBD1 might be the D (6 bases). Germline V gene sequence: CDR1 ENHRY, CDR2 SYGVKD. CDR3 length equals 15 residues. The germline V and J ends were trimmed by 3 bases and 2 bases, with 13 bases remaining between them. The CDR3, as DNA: TGTGCCATCAGTGACGAGGGGGGGAACAACTATGGCTACACCTTC. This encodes CAISDEGGNNYGYTF.

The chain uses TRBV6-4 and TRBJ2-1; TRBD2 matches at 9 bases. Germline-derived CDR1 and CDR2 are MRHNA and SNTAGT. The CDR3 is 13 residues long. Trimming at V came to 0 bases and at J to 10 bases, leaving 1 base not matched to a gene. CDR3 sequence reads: CASSDSLAGEQFF. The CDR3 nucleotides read TGTGCCAGCAGTGACTCCCTAGCGGGAGAGCAGTTCTTC.

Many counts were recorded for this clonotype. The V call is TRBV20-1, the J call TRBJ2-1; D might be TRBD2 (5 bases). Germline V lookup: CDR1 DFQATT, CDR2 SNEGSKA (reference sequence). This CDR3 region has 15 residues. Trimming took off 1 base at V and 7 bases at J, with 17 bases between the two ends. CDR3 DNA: TGCAGTGCTAGAGGCGGGTCGGGAATCTATAATGAGCAGTTCTTC. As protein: CSARGGSGIYNEQFF.

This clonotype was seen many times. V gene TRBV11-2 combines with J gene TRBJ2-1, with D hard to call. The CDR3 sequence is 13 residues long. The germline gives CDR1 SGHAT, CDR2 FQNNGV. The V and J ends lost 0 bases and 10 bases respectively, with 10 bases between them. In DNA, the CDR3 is TGTGCCAGCAGCTTAGAGGGCAGCTGGGAGCAGTTCTTC. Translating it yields CASSLEGSWEQFF.

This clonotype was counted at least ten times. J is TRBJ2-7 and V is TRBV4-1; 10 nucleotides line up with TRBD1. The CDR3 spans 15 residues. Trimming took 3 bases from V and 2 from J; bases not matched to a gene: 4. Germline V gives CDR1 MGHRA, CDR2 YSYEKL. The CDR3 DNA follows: TGCGCCAGCAGCCATGACAGGGGGCTTCCCTACGAGCAGTACTTC. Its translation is CASSHDRGLPYEQYF.

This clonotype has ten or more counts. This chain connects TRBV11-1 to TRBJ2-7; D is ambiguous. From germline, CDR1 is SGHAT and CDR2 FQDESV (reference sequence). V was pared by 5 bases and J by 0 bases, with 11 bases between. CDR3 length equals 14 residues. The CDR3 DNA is TGTGCCAGCAGCCCCCAACCGAGCTCCTACGAGCAGTACTTC. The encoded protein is CASSPQPSSYEQYF. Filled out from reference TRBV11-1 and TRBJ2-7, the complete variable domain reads EAEVAQSPRYKITEKSQAVAFWCDPISGHATLYWYRQILGQGPELLVQFQDESVVDDSQLPKDRFSAERLKGVDSTLKIQPAELGDSAMYLCASSPQPSSYEQYFGPGTRLTVT.

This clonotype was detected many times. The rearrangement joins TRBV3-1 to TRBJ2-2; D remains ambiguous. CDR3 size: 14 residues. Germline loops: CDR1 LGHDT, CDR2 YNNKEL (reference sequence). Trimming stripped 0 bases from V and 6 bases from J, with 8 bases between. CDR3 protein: CASSQDLVAGELFF. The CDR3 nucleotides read TGTGCCAGCAGCCAAGATCTGGTAGCCGGGGAGCTGTTTTTT. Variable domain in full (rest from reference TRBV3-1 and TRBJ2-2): DTAVSQTPKYLVTQMGNDKSIKCEQNLGHDTMYWYKQDSKKFLKIMFSYNNKELIINETVPNRFSPKSPDKAHLNLHINSLELGDSAVYFCASSQDLVAGELFFGEGSRLTVL.

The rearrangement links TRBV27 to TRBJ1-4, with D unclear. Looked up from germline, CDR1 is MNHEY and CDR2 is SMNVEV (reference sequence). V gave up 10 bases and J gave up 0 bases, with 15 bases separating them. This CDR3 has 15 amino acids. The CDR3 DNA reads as TGTGCCACCTCTTCCCGAAGCGCAACTAATGAAAAACTGTTTTTT. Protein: CATSSRSATNEKLFF.

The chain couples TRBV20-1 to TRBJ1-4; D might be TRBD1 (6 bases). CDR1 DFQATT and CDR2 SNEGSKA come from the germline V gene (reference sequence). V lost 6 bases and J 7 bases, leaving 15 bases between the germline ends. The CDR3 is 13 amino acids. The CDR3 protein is CSASKQGREKLFF. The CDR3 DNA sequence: TGCAGTGCGTCTAAACAGGGACGTGAAAAACTGTTTTTT.

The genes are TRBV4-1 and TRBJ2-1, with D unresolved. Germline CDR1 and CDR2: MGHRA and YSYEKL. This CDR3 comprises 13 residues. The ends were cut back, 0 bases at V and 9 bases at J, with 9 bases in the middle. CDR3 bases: TGCGCCAGCAGCCAAGACAGTTTCATTGAGCAGTTCTTC. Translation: CASSQDSFIEQFF.

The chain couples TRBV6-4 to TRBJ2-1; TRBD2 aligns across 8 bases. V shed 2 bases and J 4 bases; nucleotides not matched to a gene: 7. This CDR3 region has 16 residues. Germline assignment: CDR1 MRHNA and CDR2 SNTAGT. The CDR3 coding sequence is TGTGCCAGCAGTGACACCGGGGGCGGGAGGTACAATGAGCAGTTCTTC. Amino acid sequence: CASSDTGGGRYNEQFF.

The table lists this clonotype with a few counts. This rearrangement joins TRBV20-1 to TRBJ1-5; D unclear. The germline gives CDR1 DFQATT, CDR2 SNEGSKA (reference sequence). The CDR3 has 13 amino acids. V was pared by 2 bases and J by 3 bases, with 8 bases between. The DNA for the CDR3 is TGCAGTGCTAGATTCGAGAACAATCAGCCCCAGCATTTT. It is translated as CSARFENNQPQHF.

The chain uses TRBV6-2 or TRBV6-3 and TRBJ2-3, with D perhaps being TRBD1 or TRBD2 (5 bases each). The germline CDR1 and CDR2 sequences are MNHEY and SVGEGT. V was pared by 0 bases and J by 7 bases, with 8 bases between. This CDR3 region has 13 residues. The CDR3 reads CASSYSRGYTQYF. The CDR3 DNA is TGTGCCAGCAGTTACTCGAGGGGTTATACGCAGTATTTT.